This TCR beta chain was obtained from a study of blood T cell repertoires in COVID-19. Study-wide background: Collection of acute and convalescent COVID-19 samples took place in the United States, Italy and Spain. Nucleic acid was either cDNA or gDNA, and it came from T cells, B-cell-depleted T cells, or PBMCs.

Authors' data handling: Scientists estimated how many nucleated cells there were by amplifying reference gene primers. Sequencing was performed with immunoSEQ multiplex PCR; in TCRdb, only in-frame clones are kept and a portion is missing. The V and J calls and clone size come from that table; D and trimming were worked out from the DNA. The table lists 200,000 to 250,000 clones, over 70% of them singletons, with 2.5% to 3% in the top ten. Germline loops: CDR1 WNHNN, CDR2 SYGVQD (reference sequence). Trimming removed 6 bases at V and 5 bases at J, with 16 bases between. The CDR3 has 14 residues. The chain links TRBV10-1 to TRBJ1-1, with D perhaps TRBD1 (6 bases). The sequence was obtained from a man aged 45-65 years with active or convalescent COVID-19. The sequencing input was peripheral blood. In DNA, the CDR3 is TGCGCCAGCAGCCCCGGGGGGGCGCTTACTGAAGCTTTCTTT. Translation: CASSPGGALTEAFF.